The 20 T cell receptor beta chains below all came from one sample that was sequenced in a study of blood T cell repertoires in COVID-19. This table comes from immunoSEQ multiplex PCR, and its TCRdb copy is limited to in-frame clones, with some not included. The table shows tens of thousands of clones, with around 86% occurring only once. The sample consisted of peripheral blood. These receptor sequences come from a man aged 65 to 79 with active or convalescent COVID-19.

V is TRBV12-3 or TRBV12-4 and J is TRBJ2-7; D may be TRBD1 (6 bases). V was trimmed by 4 bases and J by 4 bases, leaving 11 bases between them. This CDR3 has 13 amino acids. CDR3 DNA: TGTGCCAGCAGTTCCACAGGGATTTACGAGCAGTACTTC. As protein: CASSSTGIYEQYF.

The chain has TRBV18 and TRBJ1-1; no clear D. In germline, CDR1 is KGHSH, CDR2 LQKENI. This CDR3 is 14 amino acids long. V lost 0 bases, J lost 5 bases, and 10 bases lay in between. The CDR3 loop is CASSPPMAGTEAFF. The CDR3 coding sequence is TGTGCCAGCTCACCACCAATGGCCGGGACTGAAGCTTTCTTT.

The chain links TRBV10-3 to TRBJ1-1; tentative D call: TRBD1 (5 bases). Germline-derived CDR1 and CDR2 are ENHRY and SYGVKD. This CDR3 comprises 14 residues. The V end was cut by 8 bases, the J end by 5 bases, with 18 bases between. CDR3 amino acids: CAIGSGGTVTEAFF. Here the CDR3 DNA reads TGTGCCATCGGTTCGGGGGGAACGGTTACTGAAGCTTTCTTT.

CDR3 sequence: CATSDPVNYGYTF. CDR3 coding DNA: TGTGCCACCAGTGACCCTGTTAACTATGGCTACACCTTC. The chain is built from TRBV24-1 and TRBJ1-2; D unclear. The germline V gene has CDR1 KGHDR and CDR2 SFDVKD. V was shortened by 4 bases and J by 1 base, with 6 bases between the two germline ends. The CDR3 is 13 residues long.

V and J are TRBV9 and TRBJ1-1; a weak D match, TRBD1 (6 bases). CDR1 and CDR2 (germline): SGDLS, YYNGEE. The ends were cut back, 2 bases at V and 1 base at J, with 9 bases in the middle. This CDR3 is 14 amino acids long. This CDR3 is CASSVETGNTEAFF. The CDR3 region has the DNA TGTGCCAGCAGCGTGGAGACAGGGAACACTGAAGCTTTCTTT.

V and J are TRBV21-1 and TRBJ1-3; TRBD1, the table's D call, was not compared with the DNA. TRBV21-1 is shown as a pseudogene. The CDR3 runs 15 residues. DNA of the CDR3: TGTGCCAGCAGTATGGGACAGGGTAGGAGAAACACCATATATTTT. It translates to CASSMGQGRRNTIYF.

This clone was detected a few times. The rearrangement links TRBV30 to TRBJ1-2; maybe TRBD1 (5 bases). V was trimmed by 4 bases and J by 7 bases, leaving 13 bases between them. The CDR3 has 12 amino acids. Germline V gives CDR1 GTSNPN, CDR2 SVGIG (reference sequence). CDR3 DNA sequence: TGTGCCTGGATCTATCAGGGAGGTGGCTACACCTTC. This codes for CAWIYQGGGYTF. The full variable domain, its missing parts supplied by reference TRBV30 and TRBJ1-2, is SQTIHQWPATLVQPVGSPLSLECTVEGTSNPNLYWYRQAAGRGLQLLFYSVGIGQISSEVPQNLSASRPQDRQFILSSKKLLLSDSGFYLCAWIYQGGGYTFGSGTRLTVV.

J is TRBJ1-1 and V is TRBV29-1; 8 positions match TRBD1. The CDR3 loop spans 14 amino acids. Germline CDR1 is SQVTM and CDR2 is ANQGSEA. After removal of 4 bases from V and 4 bases from J, the junction contained 8 bases not matched to a gene. The CDR3 loop is CSVGGTTGGTEAFF. The CDR3 DNA reads TGCAGCGTTGGGGGGACTACAGGGGGCACTGAAGCTTTCTTT.

The rearrangement joins TRBV5-1 to TRBJ2-1, with D perhaps matching TRBD2 (6 bases). V was shortened by 3 bases and J by 2 bases, with 12 bases between the two germline ends. CDR3 length: 15 amino acids. Germline V gene data show CDR1 as SGHRS and CDR2 as YFSETQ. The CDR3 DNA reads as TGCGCCAGCAGCTCTGAGGGCGGGACCTACAATGAGCAGTTCTTC. Translating gives CASSSEGGTYNEQFF.

The chain couples TRBV24-1 to TRBJ2-7; the D is unclear. CDR3 size: 13 residues. V was pared by 6 bases and J by 5 bases, with 13 bases between. Germline assignment: CDR1 KGHDR and CDR2 SFDVKD. CDR3 sequence (DNA): TGTGCCACCAGTCAACCCCCGGTCCACGAGCAGTACTTC. It translates to CATSQPPVHEQYF.

V is TRBV4-2 and J is TRBJ2-7; 7 nucleotides line up with TRBD1. CDR3 length: 13 amino acids. Germline values: CDR1 LGHNA, CDR2 YNFKEQ. Trimming removed 5 bases from V and 5 bases from J; junction bases left unmatched: 6. CDR3 DNA sequence: TGTGCCAGCAGCAAGGACAGGCCCGACGAGCAGTACTTC. Translating it yields CASSKDRPDEQYF.

This clone was found once. V and J are TRBV11-2 and TRBJ2-7, with 7 bases identical to TRBD1. The CDR3 has 15 amino acids. Per the germline V gene, CDR1 is SGHAT and CDR2 is FQNNGV. With V trimmed by 5 bases and J by 0 bases, 7 bases remained unmatched. CDR3 protein: CASSRNRDSSYEQYF. The CDR3 region has the DNA TGTGCCAGCAGCCGTAACCGGGACAGCTCCTACGAGCAGTACTTC.

The gene calls are TRBV2 and TRBJ1-5; TRBD1 agrees at 9 bases. Unmatched junction bases numbered 6, after V lost 7 bases and J lost 5 bases. The CDR3 sequence is 14 residues long. Germline lookup yields CDR1 SNHLY and CDR2 FYNNEI. Here the CDR3 reads CASTLQGADQPQHF. The CDR3 DNA reads as TGTGCCAGCACCCTACAGGGGGCAGATCAGCCCCAGCATTTT.

The J gene is TRBJ2-3, the V gene TRBV5-1, with D possibly matching TRBD2 (6 bases). Germline CDR1 reads SGHRS; CDR2 reads YFSETQ. V shed 1 base and J shed 2 bases, with 14 bases lying between them. The CDR3 totals 16 residues. CDR3 DNA sequence: TGCGCCAGCAGCTTGCTCGGGGGTACTGACACAGATACGCAGTATTTT. As protein: CASSLLGGTDTDTQYF.

The chain joins TRBV27 to TRBJ1-1; the D gene is possibly TRBD1 (6 bases). The V end lost 5 bases, the J end lost 3 bases, and 13 bases lay between the germline ends. CDR1 and CDR2 (germline): MNHEY, SMNVEV (reference sequence). The CDR3 is 14 residues long. The DNA for the CDR3 is TGTGCCAGCAGTGCTCACAGGGTGGACACTGAAGCTTTCTTT. This sequence encodes CASSAHRVDTEAFF.

V and J are TRBV5-1 and TRBJ2-2; TRBD2 is a possible D gene (5 bases). Trimming removed 6 bases at V and 0 bases at J, with 12 bases between. Germline loops: CDR1 SGHRS, CDR2 YFSETQ. The CDR3 runs 15 residues. The CDR3 sequence: CASTARTSNTGELFF. The CDR3 DNA sequence: TGCGCCAGCACCGCAAGGACTTCGAACACCGGGGAGCTGTTTTTT. The full variable domain, completed using reference TRBV5-1 and TRBJ2-2, is KAGVTQTPRYLIKTRGQQVTLSCSPISGHRSVSWYQQTPGQGLQFLFEYFSETQRNKGNFPGRFSGRQFSNSRSEMNVSTLELGDSALYLCASTARTSNTGELFFGEGSRLTVL.

The gene calls are TRBV29-1 and TRBJ1-5, with 9 bases aligning to TRBD1. CDR1 is SQVTM and CDR2 is ANQGSEA in the germline V gene. J lost 2 bases, V lost 4 bases, and 0 bases had no gene match. The CDR3 is made up of 13 amino acids. Written as DNA, the CDR3 is TGCAGCGTTGGGGACAGGGGCAATCAGCCCCAGCATTTT. It yields the protein CSVGDRGNQPQHF.

This chain uses TRBV5-1 with TRBJ2-7, with D possibly TRBD1 on 5 matching bases. CDR3 length equals 14 residues. V lost 4 bases and J 2 bases, leaving 13 bases between the germline ends. The germline CDR1 and CDR2 sequences are SGHRS and YFSETQ. The CDR3 sequence is CASSGQRGTYEQYF. CDR3 coding DNA: TGCGCCAGCAGCGGCCAAAGGGGTACCTACGAGCAGTACTTC.

The gene calls are TRBV20-1 and TRBJ2-5, with 7 nucleotides matching TRBD1. The length of the CDR3 is 13 residues. V dropped 3 bases and J dropped 5; count of bases not matched to a gene: 6. Germline CDR1 is DFQATT and CDR2 is SNEGSKA (reference sequence). The CDR3 DNA sequence: TGCAGTGCTAGTACAGGGGAATCGGAGACCCAGTACTTC. It translates to CSASTGESETQYF.

This chain joins TRBV12-3 or TRBV12-4 and TRBJ2-3, with 7 bases fitting TRBD2. V gave up 4 bases and J gave up 5 bases; unmatched junction bases: 0. CDR3 length: 12 residues. The CDR3 here is CASSSGGDTQYF. In nucleotides, the CDR3 is TGTGCCAGCAGTTCGGGAGGAGATACGCAGTATTTT.